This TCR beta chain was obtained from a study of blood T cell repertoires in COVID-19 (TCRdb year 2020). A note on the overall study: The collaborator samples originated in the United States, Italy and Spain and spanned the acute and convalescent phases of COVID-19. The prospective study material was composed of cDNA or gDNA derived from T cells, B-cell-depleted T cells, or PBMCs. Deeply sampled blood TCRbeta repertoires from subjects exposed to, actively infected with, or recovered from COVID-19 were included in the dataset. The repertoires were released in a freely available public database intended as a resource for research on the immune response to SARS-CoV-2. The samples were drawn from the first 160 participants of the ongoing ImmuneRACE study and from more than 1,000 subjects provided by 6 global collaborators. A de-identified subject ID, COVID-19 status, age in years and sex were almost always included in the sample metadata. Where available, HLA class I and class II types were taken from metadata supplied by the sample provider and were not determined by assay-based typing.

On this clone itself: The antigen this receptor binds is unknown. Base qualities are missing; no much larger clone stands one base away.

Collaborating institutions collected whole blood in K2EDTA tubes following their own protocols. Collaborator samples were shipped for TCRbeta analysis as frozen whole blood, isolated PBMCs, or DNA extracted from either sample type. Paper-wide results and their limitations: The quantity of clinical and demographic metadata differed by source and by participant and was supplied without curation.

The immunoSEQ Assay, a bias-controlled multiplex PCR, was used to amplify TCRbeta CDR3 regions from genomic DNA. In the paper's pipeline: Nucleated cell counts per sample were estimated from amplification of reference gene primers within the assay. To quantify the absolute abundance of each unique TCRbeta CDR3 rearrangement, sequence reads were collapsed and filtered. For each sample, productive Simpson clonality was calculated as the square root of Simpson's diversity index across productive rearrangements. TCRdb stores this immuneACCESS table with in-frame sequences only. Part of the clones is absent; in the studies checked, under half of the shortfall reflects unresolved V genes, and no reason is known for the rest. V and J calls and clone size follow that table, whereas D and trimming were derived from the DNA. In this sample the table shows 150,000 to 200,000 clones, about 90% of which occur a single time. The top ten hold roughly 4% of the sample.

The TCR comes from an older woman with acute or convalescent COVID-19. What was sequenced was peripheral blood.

The CDR3 reads CSVAGDVIYGYTF. The bases read TGCAGCGTTGCAGGGGACGTAATCTATGGCTACACCTTC. Recombination joined TRBV29-1 with TRBJ1-2, and possibly TRBD1, on 6 matching bases. The CDR1 and CDR2 encoded by the germline V gene are SQVTM and ANQGSEA. At the junction V is shortened by 4 bases and J by 4 bases, with 13 bases in between. From cysteine to phenylalanine, the CDR3 is 13 amino acids long. Of all the DNA, just the CDR3 is kept, 39 bases in frame from base 1.